The 27 T cell receptor beta chains given below trace back to one sample, sequenced in a study of shared clonotypes between healthy human individuals. TCRdb's copy holds only in-frame clones and misses some; the assay was immunoSEQ multiplex PCR. The data show more than 2 million clones, roughly 94% seen once. Sequencing used naive CD4+ T cells sorted from blood. Noted subset: CD45RA+ positively selected. The receptor source for this set is a man in his late teens or twenties in good health.

As to this clone: The junction departs from germline at one end; a sequencing error may be responsible. This chain connects TRBV7-7 to TRBJ2-7; 8 bases agree with TRBD1. CDR3 size: 14 residues. CDR1 is SSHAT, CDR2 FNYEAQ, per germline (reference sequence). The CDR3 is CASSLIRGQDEQYF. CDR3 bases: TGTGCTAGCAGCTTAATCAGGGGGCAGGACGAGCAGTACTTC.

The V and J genes are TRBV4-1 and TRBJ2-3, with a weak D call TRBD2 (5 bases). CDR3 length: 15 residues. V lost 1 base and J lost 4, with 12 bases in between. Looked up from germline, CDR1 is MGHRA and CDR2 is YSYEKL. The CDR3 nucleotides are TGCGCCAGCAGCCAAGCTGACCGGGGATCAGATACGCAGTATTTT. Its protein product is CASSQADRGSDTQYF.

In regard to this clone: Other DNA sequences from this sample encode an identical CDR3 as well. The rearrangement uses TRBV5-1 and TRBJ1-1; the match to TRBD1 covers 8 bases. Looked up from germline, CDR1 is SGHRS and CDR2 is YFSETQ. V lost 4 bases and J lost 1; bases outside the gene matches: 3. CDR3 length: 14 amino acids. The CDR3 DNA reads as TGCGCCAGCAGCATCGGACAGGGGAACACTGAAGCTTTCTTT. It codes for CASSIGQGNTEAFF.

The chain has TRBV9 and TRBJ1-4; tentatively, D is TRBD1 (5 bases). The CDR3 sequence is 13 residues long. The V and J ends lost 4 bases and 5 bases respectively, with 9 bases between them. CDR1 is SGDLS, CDR2 YYNGEE, per germline. CDR3 DNA: TGTGCCAGCAGCCCCGGGGGAAATGAAAAACTGTTTTTT. Amino acids: CASSPGGNEKLFF.

This chain connects TRBV19 to TRBJ1-5; D remains unclear. Per the germline V gene, CDR1 is LNHDA and CDR2 is SQIVND (reference sequence). CDR3 length: 14 residues. V shed 9 bases and J shed 1 base, with 13 bases lying between them. The CDR3 is CASSPVGSNQPQHF. Written as DNA, the CDR3 is TGTGCCAGCAGCCCCGTCGGGAGCAATCAGCCCCAGCATTTT.

V gene TRBV7-2 combines with J gene TRBJ2-3; possibly TRBD1 for D (5 bases). CDR1 SGHTA and CDR2 FQGNSA come from the germline V gene. With 2 bases removed from V and 0 bases from J, the gap between germline ends came to 15 bases. The CDR3 has 17 residues. The CDR3 region is CASSLQGWSSSTDTQYF. DNA of the CDR3: TGTGCCAGCAGCTTACAGGGATGGAGCTCTAGCACAGATACGCAGTATTTT.

The chain carries TRBV25-1 and TRBJ2-2; 9 nucleotides line up with TRBD2. The CDR3 has 14 residues. The germline gives CDR1 MGHDK, CDR2 SYGVNS. The trim removed 3 bases at V and 5 bases at J, leaving 1 base unmatched. CDR3 sequence reads: CASSDAGGTGELFF. CDR3 DNA: TGTGCCAGCAGTGACGCGGGAGGGACCGGGGAGCTGTTTTTT.

The J gene is TRBJ2-6, the V gene TRBV10-2, with D maybe TRBD2 (5 bases). The length of the CDR3 is 12 residues. Germline assignment: CDR1 WSHSY and CDR2 SAAADI. V was shortened by 5 bases and J by 16 bases, with 15 bases between the two germline ends. In DNA, the CDR3 is TGCGCCAGCAGTCCCAGGTACGGACTGCTGACTTTC. It translates to CASSPRYGLLTF.

The V gene is TRBV19, the J gene TRBJ2-2; TRBD1 matches at 8 bases. With V trimmed by 7 bases and J by 4 bases, 5 bases remained unmatched. CDR3 length: 14 residues. Germline-derived CDR1 and CDR2 are LNHDA and SQIVND (reference sequence). The CDR3 region is CASTSGGFTGELFF. Here the CDR3 DNA reads TGTGCCAGTACGTCAGGGGGCTTCACCGGGGAGCTGTTTTTT. Drawing the rest from reference TRBV19 and TRBJ2-2, the complete variable domain is DGGITQSPKYLFRKEGQNVTLSCEQNLNHDAMYWYRQDPGQGLRLIYYSQIVNDFQKGDIAEGYSVSREKKESFPLTVTSAQKNPTAFYLCASTSGGFTGELFFGEGSRLTVL.

This clone was seen a single time. The DNA of the CDR3 is TGCGCCAGCAGCCAAGGATCCCCCAATTTTTACGAGCAGTACTTC. Protein: CASSQGSPNFYEQYF. The V call is TRBV4-1, the J call TRBJ2-7; D not resolved. V was pared by 1 base and J by 4 bases, with 14 bases between. Germline V gene sequence: CDR1 MGHRA, CDR2 YSYEKL. This CDR3 comprises 15 residues.

This chain links TRBV30 with TRBJ1-4; 9 positions match TRBD1. Per germline, CDR1 GTSNPN and CDR2 SVGIG (reference sequence). This CDR3 comprises 17 residues. With 1 base clipped from V and 0 bases from J, the junction kept 6 bases outside the gene matches. The CDR3 region has the DNA TGTGCCTGGAGTGCAACCGGGACAGGGACAACTAATGAAAAACTGTTTTTT. It specifies CAWSATGTGTTNEKLFF.

The table lists this clone with a count of one. The J gene is TRBJ1-3, the V gene TRBV5-6; 7 bases agree with TRBD1. Germline loops: CDR1 SGHDT, CDR2 YYEEEE. This CDR3 has 16 amino acids. Losses at the gene ends were 0 bases for V and 3 bases for J; bases not matched to a gene: 6. CDR3 in amino acids: CASSLADRVFGNTIYF. CDR3 sequence (DNA): TGTGCCAGCAGCTTGGCCGACAGGGTCTTTGGAAACACCATATATTTT.

This clone was detected only once. Mismatch with germline at one junction end may stem from a read error. The chain links TRBV10-3 to TRBJ2-7, with 7 bases aligning to TRBD1. This CDR3 region has 12 residues. Germline V CDR1 and CDR2: ENHRY, SYGVKD. CDR3 sequence (DNA): TGTGCCATCAGTGAGTCGATGGGACAGAGCCTCTTC. Translated, it gives CAISESMGQSLF.

The chain is built from TRBV2 and TRBJ2-5; D tentatively fits TRBD1 or TRBD2 (6 bases each). The germline V gene has CDR1 SNHLY and CDR2 FYNNEI. The CDR3 runs to 15 residues. V shed 4 bases and J shed 4 bases, with 16 bases lying between them. The CDR3 sequence: CASSVGWGALETQYF. Here the CDR3 DNA reads TGTGCCAGCAGTGTTGGGTGGGGGGCGTTAGAGACCCAGTACTTC.

The V gene is TRBV6-5, the J gene TRBJ1-2; 8 nucleotides agree with TRBD1. The V and J ends lost 6 bases and 5 bases, in that order; junction bases with no gene match: 8. This CDR3 has 14 amino acids. Germline loops: CDR1 MNHEY, CDR2 SVGAGI. The CDR3 protein is CASSSGGYAYGYTF. In DNA, the CDR3 is TGTGCCAGCAGCTCAGGGGGCTATGCGTATGGCTACACCTTC.

This chain uses TRBV18 with TRBJ2-7; 8 bases fit TRBD1. CDR1 KGHSH and CDR2 LQKENI come from the germline V gene. After removal of 3 bases from V and 3 bases from J, the junction contained 10 bases not matched to a gene. The CDR3 covers 16 residues. This CDR3 is CASSPSSGTGLYEQYF. Written as DNA, the CDR3 is TGTGCCAGCTCACCTTCCTCCGGGACAGGCCTCTACGAGCAGTACTTC.

The V call is TRBV5-1, the J call TRBJ2-5; D is undetermined. V lost 2 bases, J lost 5 bases, and 13 bases lay in between. This CDR3 region has 14 residues. Germline lookup yields CDR1 SGHRS and CDR2 YFSETQ. This CDR3 is CASSLPPSAETQYF. DNA for the CDR3: TGCGCCAGCAGCTTACCCCCATCCGCGGAGACCCAGTACTTC.

The V call is TRBV7-2, the J call TRBJ1-6; 7 bases line up with TRBD1. Germline V gene data show CDR1 as SGHTA and CDR2 as FQGNSA. The CDR3 runs to 14 residues. V trimming: 5 bases; J trimming: 8 bases; junction bases outside the gene matches: 6. CDR3 residues: CASSRDRAYSPLHF. The CDR3 coding sequence is TGTGCCAGCAGCCGTGACAGGGCTTATTCACCCCTCCACTTT.

The V and J genes are TRBV29-1 and TRBJ1-3; D perhaps matches TRBD1 (6 bases). V lost 4 bases and J lost 4, with 8 bases in between. Germline assignment: CDR1 SQVTM and CDR2 ANQGSEA. The CDR3 has 12 amino acids. CDR3 in amino acids: CSVARGGNTIYF. The CDR3 bases are TGCAGCGTTGCCAGGGGCGGAAACACCATATATTTT. The whole variable domain, filled in from reference TRBV29-1 and TRBJ1-3, reads SAVISQKPSRDICQRGTSLTIQCQVDSQVTMMFWYRQQPGQSLTLIATANQGSEATYESGFVIDKFPISRPNLTFSTLTVSNMSPEDSSIYLCSVARGGNTIYFGEGSWLTVV.

In this sample, this clone turned up once. The chain recombines TRBV6-1 with TRBJ1-4, with D perhaps TRBD1 (6 bases). Germline V gene lookup returns CDR1 MNHNS and CDR2 SASEGT. There are 12 residues in the CDR3. V was clipped by 6 bases and J by 8 bases, with 10 bases between them. Written as DNA, the CDR3 is TGTGCCAGCAGAACAGGGATAGAAAAACTGTTTTTT. Encoded protein: CASRTGIEKLFF.

The chain uses TRBV5-5 and TRBJ1-3; D not certain. The CDR3 contains 14 residues. In germline, CDR1 is SGHKS, CDR2 YYEKEE (reference sequence). Trimming stripped 1 base from V and 4 bases from J, with 9 bases between. The CDR3 nucleotides are TGTGCCAGCAGCTTGCAGGCTATCGGAAACACCATATATTTT. This gives the protein CASSLQAIGNTIYF. The full variable domain, with the rest looked up from reference TRBV5-5 and TRBJ1-3, is DAGVTQSPTHLIKTRGQQVTLRCSPISGHKSVSWYQQVLGQGPQFIFQYYEKEERGRGNFPDRFSARQFPNYSSELNVNALLLGDSALYLCASSLQAIGNTIYFGEGSWLTVV.

The chain combines TRBV5-1 with TRBJ2-7; 7 positions match TRBD2. With V trimmed by 3 bases and J by 5 bases, 11 bases remained unmatched. CDR1 SGHRS and CDR2 YFSETQ come from the germline V gene. This CDR3 comprises 15 residues. CDR3 region: CASSYATSSLDEQYF. Written as DNA, the CDR3 is TGCGCCAGCAGCTACGCGACTAGCTCCTTAGACGAGCAGTACTTC. Supplemented by reference TRBV5-1 and TRBJ2-7, the full variable domain reads KAGVTQTPRYLIKTRGQQVTLSCSPISGHRSVSWYQQTPGQGLQFLFEYFSETQRNKGNFPGRFSGRQFSNSRSEMNVSTLELGDSALYLCASSYATSSLDEQYFGPGTRLTVT.

The rearrangement links TRBV5-4 to TRBJ2-7; the D call may be TRBD1 or TRBD2 (5 bases each). The length of the CDR3 is 14 residues. Trimming pared 0 bases from V and 3 bases from J, leaving 10 bases between. CDR1 is SGHNT and CDR2 is YYREEE in the germline V gene (reference sequence). In DNA, the CDR3 is TGTGCCAGCAGCTTGGCGGGACGGAACTACGAGCAGTACTTC. It translates to CASSLAGRNYEQYF.

The J gene is TRBJ1-3, the V gene TRBV7-9; the D gene is possibly TRBD1 (5 bases). This CDR3 has 19 amino acids. CDR1 is SEHNR, CDR2 FQNEAQ, per germline (reference sequence). V lost 1 base, J lost 2 bases, and 21 bases lay in between. The CDR3 is CASSLGRGRTGEPGNTIYF. CDR3 nucleotides: TGTGCCAGCAGCTTAGGGCGCGGCAGGACGGGGGAACCTGGAAACACCATATATTTT.

V and J are TRBV5-4 and TRBJ2-7; 10 nucleotides align to TRBD2. Per the germline V gene, CDR1 is SGHNT and CDR2 is YYREEE (reference sequence). V shed 4 bases, J shed 9 bases, and the junction held 13 bases outside the gene matches. The CDR3 length is 15 residues. The CDR3 DNA follows: TGTGCCAGCAGCCTGAGGGGGACTAGCGCTCTCGGGCAGTACTTC. This codes for CASSLRGTSALGQYF.

J is TRBJ1-3 and V is TRBV5-1; 7 bases match TRBD1. Germline CDR1 SGHRS, CDR2 YFSETQ. The junction had 7 bases not matched to a gene; V was cut back by 0 bases and J by 4 bases. This CDR3 is 16 amino acids long. The CDR3 region has the DNA TGCGCCAGCAGCTTGGCGGGACAGCACAGCGGAAACACCATATATTTT. Amino acids: CASSLAGQHSGNTIYF. Full variable domain (outside the CDR3, taken from reference TRBV5-1 and TRBJ1-3): KAGVTQTPRYLIKTRGQQVTLSCSPISGHRSVSWYQQTPGQGLQFLFEYFSETQRNKGNFPGRFSGRQFSNSRSEMNVSTLELGDSALYLCASSLAGQHSGNTIYFGEGSWLTVV.

The CDR3 sequence: CASNTQGSNQPQHF. CDR3 nucleotide sequence: TGTGCCAGCAACACCCAGGGTAGCAATCAGCCCCAGCATTTT. The V gene is TRBV28, the J gene TRBJ1-5; D may be TRBD1 (5 bases). Germline CDR1 MDHEN, CDR2 SYDVKM. The CDR3 length is 14 residues. Between the trimmed V and J ends, which lost 7 bases and 0 bases, there was a span of 10 bases.